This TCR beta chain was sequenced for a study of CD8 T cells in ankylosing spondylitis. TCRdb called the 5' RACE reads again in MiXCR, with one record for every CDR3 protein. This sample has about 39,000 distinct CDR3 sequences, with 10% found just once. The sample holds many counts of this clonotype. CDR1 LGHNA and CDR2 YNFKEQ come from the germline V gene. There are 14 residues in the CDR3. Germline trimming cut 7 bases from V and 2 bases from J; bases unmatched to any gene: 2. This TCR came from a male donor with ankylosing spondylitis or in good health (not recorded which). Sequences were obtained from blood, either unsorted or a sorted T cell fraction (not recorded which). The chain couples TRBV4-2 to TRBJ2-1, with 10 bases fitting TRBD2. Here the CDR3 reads CASTLAGPYNEQFF. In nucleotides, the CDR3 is TGTGCCAGCACACTAGCGGGACCCTACAATGAGCAGTTCTTC.